The 27 T cell receptor beta chains listed next were all sequenced from one sample in a study of blood T cells in healthy people across ages. A second PCR of roughly 7 to 11 cycles used a sample-barcoded 5' primer and a J-beta primer mix. TCRdb re-derived calls from the 5' RACE reads in MiXCR, one entry per CDR3 protein. The sample gives fewer than 900,000 distinct CDR3 sequences, about 36% of which show up once; 10% to 15% is in the top ten. Sequenced sample: blood. All receptors come from a man aged 18 to 35 in good health.

The CDR3 loop is CASSPDSYSGNTIYF. The CDR3 region has the DNA TGCGCCAGCAGCCCCGACTCCTACTCTGGAAACACCATATATTTT. The chain combines TRBV4-3 with TRBJ1-3; D ambiguous. Germline-derived CDR1 and CDR2 are LGHNA and YSLEER. V was pared by 4 bases and J by 0 bases, with 10 bases between. The length of the CDR3 is 15 residues.

A few counts support this clonotype. V is TRBV20-1 and J is TRBJ2-7; 9 positions agree with TRBD2. Germline CDR1 and CDR2: DFQATT and SNEGSKA (reference sequence). V lost 6 bases to trimming and J lost 2 bases; unmatched junction nucleotides: 14. The CDR3 runs to 16 residues. CDR3: CSATPNGAGGTYEQYF. The CDR3 DNA reads TGCAGTGCAACACCCAATGGAGCGGGGGGTACCTACGAGCAGTACTTC.

This clonotype appeared a few times. The chain carries TRBV10-3 and TRBJ1-1; TRBD1 matches 11 bases. The V segment lost 6 bases and the J segment 4 bases; nucleotides outside the gene matches: 7. The germline CDR1 and CDR2 sequences are ENHRY and SYGVKD. There are 15 residues in the CDR3. The DNA for the CDR3 is TGTGCCATCAGGCCGGGACAGGGGGAGGCCACTGAAGCTTTCTTT. This gives the protein CAIRPGQGEATEAFF.

The chain joins TRBV5-5 to TRBJ1-5; 9 bases align to TRBD1. V trimming: 4 bases; J trimming: 2 bases; junction bases outside the gene matches: 4. Germline V gives CDR1 SGHKS, CDR2 YYEKEE (reference sequence). The CDR3 is 15 amino acids. The CDR3 coding sequence is TGTGCCAGCAGCGGGACAGGGAGAGGCAATCAGCCCCAGCATTTT. Translating gives CASSGTGRGNQPQHF.

This sequence joins TRBV4-3 and TRBJ2-1, with 13 bases lining up with TRBD2. Germline-derived CDR1 and CDR2 are LGHNA and YSLEER. After removal of 3 bases from V and 4 bases from J, the junction contained 6 bases not matched to a gene. The CDR3 is made up of 17 amino acids. Written as DNA, the CDR3 is TGCGCCAGCAGCCACCCCCGGACTAGCGGGAGATACAATGAGCAGTTCTTC. Its translation is CASSHPRTSGRYNEQFF.

V usage is TRBV6-5 and J usage is TRBJ1-1; tentatively, D is TRBD1 (5 bases). Trimming cost V 7 bases and J 5 bases, with 17 bases left between them. The V gene's germline CDR1 is MNHEY and CDR2 SVGAGI. The CDR3 has 14 residues. CDR3 region: CASISIRVYTEAFF. The CDR3 nucleotides are TGTGCCAGCATTTCGATCAGGGTATATACTGAAGCTTTCTTT.

J is TRBJ1-4 and V is TRBV20-1; a weak D match, TRBD1 (5 bases). CDR1 and CDR2 (germline): DFQATT, SNEGSKA (reference sequence). Trimming pared 0 bases from V and 5 bases from J, leaving 13 bases between. The CDR3 totals 15 residues. The CDR3 loop is CSARDYQGGNEKLFF. The CDR3 DNA reads as TGCAGTGCTAGAGACTATCAGGGCGGCAATGAAAAACTGTTTTTT.

This clonotype has more than one count but fewer than ten. The rearrangement links TRBV5-1 to TRBJ1-1; weak D call: TRBD1 (5 bases). Trimming pared 4 bases from V and 7 bases from J, leaving 11 bases between. The CDR3 totals 12 residues. CDR1 is SGHRS and CDR2 is YFSETQ in the germline V gene. In nucleotides, the CDR3 is TGCGCCAGCAGCCAGGCGGGGGGTGAAGCTTTCTTT. Protein sequence: CASSQAGGEAFF.

The chain recombines TRBV9 with TRBJ2-5, with 10 bases lining up with TRBD2. Germline V gene sequence: CDR1 SGDLS, CDR2 YYNGEE. This CDR3 contains 15 residues. Losses at the gene ends were 1 base for V and 11 bases for J; bases not matched to a gene: 11. The CDR3 here is CASSVISGGDNEQYF. CDR3 nucleotide sequence: TGTGCCAGCAGCGTAATAAGCGGGGGGGACAATGAGCAGTACTTC. Full variable domain (rest looked up from reference TRBV9 and TRBJ2-5): DSGVTQTPKHLITATGQRVTLRCSPRSGDLSVYWYQQSLDQGLQFLIQYYNGEERAKGNILERFSAQQFPDLHSELNLSSLELGDSALYFCASSVISGGDNEQYFGPGTRLLVL.

The chain employs TRBV18 and TRBJ2-4, with D tentatively TRBD2 (5 bases). Trimming took off 6 bases at V and 13 bases at J, with 22 bases between the two ends. The CDR3 covers 14 residues. Looked up from germline, CDR1 is KGHSH and CDR2 is LQKENI. In nucleotides, the CDR3 is TGTGCCAGCTCCCCGTCGAGCGCAGTTAGGGAGCAGTACTTC. Amino acids: CASSPSSAVREQYF. Together with reference TRBV18 and TRBJ2-4, the CDR3 gives the full variable domain: NAGVMQNPRHLVRRRGQEARLRCSPMKGHSHVYWYRQLPEEGLKFMVYLQKENIIDESGMPKERFSAEFPKEGPSILRIQQVVRGDSAAYFCASSPSSAVREQYFGAGTRLSVL.

The V call is TRBV12-3 or TRBV12-4, the J call TRBJ1-3; 7 bases are a match to TRBD1. This CDR3 is built from 15 residues. V gave up 4 bases and J gave up 0 bases; unmatched junction bases: 3. In DNA, the CDR3 is TGTGCCAGCAGTTCGGGACAGACCTCTGGAAACACCATATATTTT. Its translation: CASSSGQTSGNTIYF.

This clonotype showed up many times. This chain uses TRBV28 with TRBJ2-7, with D possibly TRBD2 on 6 matching bases. V lost 5 bases and J 7 bases, leaving 12 bases between the germline ends. The CDR3 loop spans 12 amino acids. Per the germline V gene, CDR1 is MDHEN and CDR2 is SYDVKM. The CDR3, as DNA: TGTGCCAGCAGTGCGGGGTTTAGGGAGCAGTACTTC. It encodes CASSAGFREQYF.

This clonotype has at least ten counts. The rearrangement links TRBV5-1 to TRBJ2-3; tentative D call: TRBD2 (5 bases). V lost 0 bases, J lost 0 bases, and 11 bases lay in between. This CDR3 comprises 16 residues. Germline CDR1 and CDR2: SGHRS and YFSETQ. CDR3 amino acids: CASSLDGLSSTDTQYF. CDR3 bases: TGCGCCAGCAGCTTGGATGGACTCTCTAGCACAGATACGCAGTATTTT.

The CDR3 DNA reads TGTGCCAGCAGTGACCCAGGGTCGGTGAAGAATGGCTACACCTTC. This sequence encodes CASSDPGSVKNGYTF. The genes are TRBV2 and TRBJ1-2, with D possibly matching TRBD1 (5 bases). V gave up 3 bases and J gave up 6 bases, with 17 bases separating them. This CDR3 region has 15 residues. Germline-derived CDR1 and CDR2 are SNHLY and FYNNEI.

V and J are TRBV5-6 and TRBJ2-1; perhaps D is TRBD1 or TRBD2 (5 bases each). V gave up 4 bases and J gave up 5 bases, with 10 bases separating them. Per germline, CDR1 SGHDT and CDR2 YYEEEE. This CDR3 is built from 13 residues. The CDR3 DNA is TGTGCCAGCAGCCTGCCGGGGCACAATGAGCAGTTCTTC. This gives the protein CASSLPGHNEQFF.

V gene TRBV27 combines with J gene TRBJ2-1; TRBD2 aligns across 10 bases. CDR3 length equals 14 residues. Unmatched junction bases numbered 4, after V lost 6 bases and J lost 5 bases. The germline gives CDR1 MNHEY, CDR2 SMNVEV (reference sequence). CDR3 region: CASSRTSGHNEQFF. The CDR3 DNA reads TGTGCCAGCAGCAGGACTAGCGGACACAATGAGCAGTTCTTC.

V gene TRBV20-1 combines with J gene TRBJ2-3; D might be TRBD1 or TRBD2, each matching 7 bases. Trimming left V 0 bases short and J 7 bases short, with 20 bases between. The germline CDR1 and CDR2 sequences are DFQATT and SNEGSKA (reference sequence). CDR3 length: 16 amino acids. The CDR3 is CSARDGRGPLTNTQYF. In nucleotides, the CDR3 is TGCAGTGCTAGAGATGGGAGGGGGCCCCTTACAAATACGCAGTATTTT.

The chain has TRBV6-2 or TRBV6-3 and TRBJ1-1; maybe TRBD1 (6 bases). CDR1 MNHEY and CDR2 SVGEGT come from the germline V gene. V lost 2 bases to trimming and J lost 5 bases, with 21 bases between them. This CDR3 contains 17 residues. The CDR3 is CASSYASGTGRGTEAFF. DNA of the CDR3: TGTGCCAGCAGTTACGCGAGCGGCACAGGGAGAGGAACTGAAGCTTTCTTT.

This chain uses TRBV5-6 with TRBJ1-1; 9 bases match TRBD1. The V gene's germline CDR1 is SGHDT and CDR2 YYEEEE. The CDR3 has 16 amino acids. With V trimmed by 4 bases and J by 7 bases, 14 bases remained unmatched. The CDR3 nucleotides read TGTGCCAGCAGCCTATTCACAGGGGGCAATAGGATTGAAGCTTTCTTT. Its protein product is CASSLFTGGNRIEAFF.

Note on this clonotype: With a much larger clone just one base away, this may be a read error. The gene calls are TRBV10-3 and TRBJ2-3; TRBD2 is a possible D gene (5 bases). V dropped 11 bases and J dropped 4 bases, with 16 bases sitting between them. The CDR3 has 13 amino acids. Germline CDR1 ENHRY, CDR2 SYGVKD. CDR3 amino acids: CAASGNSADTQYF. The CDR3 DNA sequence: TGTGCCGCATCCGGGAACAGTGCAGATACGCAGTATTTT.

V usage is TRBV28 and J usage is TRBJ2-7; possibly TRBD1 or TRBD2 for D (5 bases each). V gave up 9 bases and J gave up 2 bases, with 14 bases separating them. This CDR3 comprises 13 residues. CDR1 MDHEN and CDR2 SYDVKM come from the germline V gene. CDR3 bases: TGTGCCAGTCGGGGCGGTCGGGCCTACGAGCAGTACTTC. It codes for CASRGGRAYEQYF.

J is TRBJ1-2 and V is TRBV3-1, with a possible D match to TRBD1 (6 bases). The CDR3 is made up of 17 amino acids. In germline, CDR1 is LGHDT, CDR2 YNNKEL (reference sequence). Deletions cut 0 bases from V and 6 bases from J, with 20 bases between. The CDR3 DNA follows: TGTGCCAGCAGCCAAGATATGGCAGGGGTCGGATTAAATGGCTACACCTTC. Its translation is CASSQDMAGVGLNGYTF.

This clonotype was found a few times. The chain has TRBV4-1 and TRBJ2-3; D uncertain. Germline V CDR1 and CDR2: MGHRA, YSYEKL. Trimming stripped 4 bases from V and 5 bases from J, with 13 bases between. This CDR3 is 14 amino acids long. The CDR3 is CASSLGPSLDTQYF. CDR3 DNA sequence: TGCGCCAGCAGCCTTGGACCGTCCCTAGATACGCAGTATTTT.

The gene calls are TRBV3-1 and TRBJ2-7; D unclear. The V and J ends lost 3 bases and 2 bases respectively, with 14 bases between them. In germline, CDR1 is LGHDT, CDR2 YNNKEL (reference sequence). The CDR3 covers 15 residues. Here the CDR3 DNA reads TGTGCCAGCAGCCACAGAGATCTCCTTCCCTACGAGCAGTACTTC. Translation: CASSHRDLLPYEQYF.

This clonotype was seen a handful of times. The chain employs TRBV12-3 or TRBV12-4 and TRBJ1-5, with D unclear. V was cut by 10 bases and J by 0 bases, with 13 bases left in between. This CDR3 has 14 amino acids. CDR3 sequence: CATTQSISNQPQHF. The CDR3 coding sequence is TGTGCCACTACTCAGAGTATTAGCAATCAGCCCCAGCATTTT.

This clonotype was seen only a few times. This chain uses TRBV6-2 or TRBV6-3 with TRBJ1-5, with TRBD1 matching 8 bases. Germline CDR1 MNHEY, CDR2 SVGEGT. The length of the CDR3 is 13 residues. V trimming: 10 bases; J trimming: 7 bases; junction bases outside the gene matches: 9. DNA of the CDR3: TGTGCCACCGGACAGGGAAGAGAACAGCCCCAGCATTTT. This sequence encodes CATGQGREQPQHF.

This clonotype was detected a few times. The rearrangement joins TRBV20-1 to TRBJ1-1, with TRBD1 as a possible D gene (6 bases). The germline V gene has CDR1 DFQATT and CDR2 SNEGSKA (reference sequence). The CDR3 totals 15 residues. V was trimmed by 3 bases and J by 0 bases, leaving 14 bases between them. For the CDR3, the DNA is TGCAGTGCTAGGGACAGAAAACGCATGAACACTGAAGCTTTCTTT. Amino acid sequence: CSARDRKRMNTEAFF.